A single sample is the source of the 3 T cell receptor beta chains below, sequenced in a study of cytomegalovirus exposure and HLA in healthy donors. Vbeta (60) and Jbeta (13) primers were used in the PCR. The repertoire was sequenced with immunoSEQ multiplex PCR; TCRdb's copy has only in-frame clones and lacks some. The data show 130,000 to 150,000 clones, around 86% seen once. Source material: PBMCs. Receptors originate from a woman aged 25 to 39 in good health and CMV-seronegative.

This rearrangement joins TRBV5-1 to TRBJ1-4; D gene unclear. CDR3 length: 14 residues. The germline gives CDR1 SGHRS, CDR2 YFSETQ. With 5 bases removed from V and 5 bases from J, the gap between germline ends came to 13 bases. CDR3 coding DNA: TGCGCCAGCAGTGCGGGCAGCACCAATGAAAAACTGTTTTTT. Encoded protein: CASSAGSTNEKLFF.

This clone appeared once. The chain joins TRBV13 to TRBJ1-2, with TRBD1 matching over 7 bases. CDR1 is PRHDT, CDR2 FYEKMQ, per germline (reference sequence). The CDR3 has 15 amino acids. The V and J ends lost 5 bases and 7 bases, in that order; junction bases with no gene match: 13. CDR3 DNA sequence: TGTGCCAGCAGCACGCCCAAGACAGGGTATTTTGGCTACACCTTC. This gives the protein CASSTPKTGYFGYTF.

V gene TRBV5-1 combines with J gene TRBJ2-7; 8 bases fit TRBD1. CDR1 is SGHRS, CDR2 YFSETQ, per germline. The CDR3 is made up of 16 amino acids. The V and J ends lost 4 bases and 2 bases, in that order; junction bases with no gene match: 11. The CDR3 sequence: CASSPPDRVDTYEQYF. As DNA, the CDR3 is TGCGCCAGCAGCCCCCCGGACAGGGTAGACACCTACGAGCAGTACTTC. Filled out from reference TRBV5-1 and TRBJ2-7, the complete variable domain reads KAGVTQTPRYLIKTRGQQVTLSCSPISGHRSVSWYQQTPGQGLQFLFEYFSETQRNKGNFPGRFSGRQFSNSRSEMNVSTLELGDSALYLCASSPPDRVDTYEQYFGPGTRLTVT.